The TCR beta chain described here comes from a study of blood T cell repertoires in COVID-19. The wider study: COVID-19 samples collected from the United States, Italy and Spain covered acute and convalescent phases.

Per the germline V gene, CDR1 is MNHEY and CDR2 is SVGAGI. This CDR3 has 15 residues. V lost 5 bases and J lost 1; bases outside the gene matches: 6. Some clones are missing from TCRdb's copy, which holds only in-frame ones; the method was immunoSEQ multiplex PCR. The sample has about 160,000 clones; about 91% are singletons. The gene calls are TRBV6-5 and TRBJ1-1; 8 bases agree with TRBD1. The sample taken for sequencing was peripheral blood. The receptor was isolated from a woman in her sixties or seventies who had recovered from COVID-19. The CDR3 nucleotides read TGTGCCAGCAGTATTCAGGGGGCCCCGAACACTGAAGCTTTCTTT. It translates to CASSIQGAPNTEAFF.